The next 19 T cell receptor beta chains were all read from a single sample in a study of cytomegalovirus exposure and HLA in healthy donors. The PCR contained 60 Vbeta and 13 Jbeta primers. Here immunoSEQ multiplex PCR was the method, and the copy in TCRdb shows in-frame clones only, minus some. This sample contains some 80,000 clones. The sample consisted of PBMCs. The receptors were sampled from a young woman in good health and CMV-seronegative.

The V gene is TRBV6-1, the J gene TRBJ1-4; tentative D call: TRBD1 (5 bases). The V end lost 5 bases, the J end lost 8 bases, and 18 bases lay between the germline ends. CDR1 and CDR2 from the germline V gene are MNHNS and SASEGT. The CDR3 has 15 amino acids. The CDR3 region is CASSPQAGRKEKLFF. CDR3 bases: TGTGCCAGCAGTCCACAGGCAGGAAGAAAGGAAAAACTGTTTTTT.

The gene calls are TRBV5-5 and TRBJ1-1; no reliable D call. There are 15 residues in the CDR3. The V and J ends lost 1 base and 0 bases respectively, with 10 bases between them. Germline V gene sequence: CDR1 SGHKS, CDR2 YYEKEE (reference sequence). The CDR3 is CASSLQVLLNTEAFF. CDR3 DNA sequence: TGTGCCAGCAGCTTGCAGGTGTTATTGAACACTGAAGCTTTCTTT.

This chain connects TRBV6-5 to TRBJ2-4, with TRBD1 identical over 8 bases. The junction had 5 bases not matched to a gene; V was cut back by 4 bases and J by 0 bases. This CDR3 region has 16 residues. CDR1 and CDR2 (germline): MNHEY, SVGAGI. The CDR3, as DNA: TGTGCCAGCAGTTCCCGACAGGGGCGAGCCAAAAACATTCAGTACTTC. It specifies CASSSRQGRAKNIQYF.

The rearrangement joins TRBV28 to TRBJ2-3; tentatively, D is TRBD2 (5 bases). CDR1 and CDR2 from the germline V gene are MDHEN and SYDVKM. The CDR3 length is 15 residues. Trimming took 4 bases from V and 2 from J, leaving 13 bases between them. The DNA for the CDR3 is TGTGCCAGCAGTTGGTCGGGGAGAAACACAGATACGCAGTATTTT. Amino acids: CASSWSGRNTDTQYF.

The V call is TRBV4-1, the J call TRBJ2-1; a possible D gene is TRBD1 (6 bases). V dropped 0 bases and J dropped 5 bases, with 11 bases sitting between them. Germline V gene lookup returns CDR1 MGHRA and CDR2 YSYEKL. The CDR3 length is 15 residues. CDR3 residues: CASSQESGADNEQFF. Written as DNA, the CDR3 is TGCGCCAGCAGCCAAGAGTCAGGGGCTGACAATGAGCAGTTCTTC.

This rearrangement joins TRBV18 to TRBJ1-1; no firm D call. The CDR3 is 13 amino acids. V shed 6 bases and J shed 4 bases, with 12 bases lying between them. Germline values: CDR1 KGHSH, CDR2 LQKENI. The CDR3: CASSRKAGTEAFF. In DNA form, the CDR3 reads TGTGCCAGCTCGAGGAAAGCCGGCACTGAAGCTTTCTTT.

The chain is built from TRBV6-5 and TRBJ2-7; 7 bases agree with TRBD2. Trimming removed 0 bases from V and 3 bases from J; junction bases left unmatched: 8. The CDR3 runs 16 residues. Germline-derived CDR1 and CDR2 are MNHEY and SVGAGI. CDR3 nucleotides: TGTGCCAGCAGTTACTCGGCCCTAGCGGAAGGCTACGAGCAGTACTTC. This gives the protein CASSYSALAEGYEQYF.

The V gene is TRBV9, the J gene TRBJ2-7; TRBD2 matches 7 bases. After removal of 4 bases from V and 4 bases from J, the junction contained 11 bases not matched to a gene. Germline assignment: CDR1 SGDLS and CDR2 YYNGEE. The CDR3 runs to 15 residues. CDR3 DNA sequence: TGTGCCAGCAGCCCATACGCTAGCGGTGCATACGAGCAGTACTTC. It encodes CASSPYASGAYEQYF.

This sequence joins TRBV11-1 and TRBJ2-1; a possible D gene is TRBD2 (5 bases). The germline V gene encodes CDR1 SGHAT and CDR2 FQDESV (reference sequence). Trimming shortened V by 5 bases and J by 4 bases, and 18 bases separated the two germline ends. This CDR3 contains 16 residues. CDR3 loop: CASSPRSLAQYNEQFF. The DNA for the CDR3 is TGTGCCAGCAGCCCCCGTTCGTTAGCGCAATACAATGAGCAGTTCTTC.

J is TRBJ2-1 and V is TRBV4-1; a possible D gene is TRBD2 (5 bases). Germline V gives CDR1 MGHRA, CDR2 YSYEKL. The CDR3 spans 16 residues. V lost 0 bases, J lost 7 bases, and 16 bases lay in between. The CDR3 coding sequence is TGCGCCAGCAGCCAAGAAAAAAGGACCGGAGGAAATGAGCAGTTCTTC. Translated: CASSQEKRTGGNEQFF.

The rearrangement uses TRBV30 and TRBJ2-1, with D tentatively TRBD2 (6 bases). CDR1 is GTSNPN, CDR2 SVGIG, per germline (reference sequence). The CDR3 is 13 amino acids. The V end lost 0 bases, the J end lost 6 bases, and 9 bases lay between the germline ends. CDR3 nucleotides: TGTGCCTGGAGTGTGGGACTCGGCAATGAGCAGTTCTTC. Translating gives CAWSVGLGNEQFF.

The chain recombines TRBV7-8 with TRBJ2-1; 9 bases are a match to TRBD2. The germline V gene encodes CDR1 SGHVS and CDR2 FQNEAQ. The length of the CDR3 is 15 residues. V trimming: 5 bases; J trimming: 2 bases; junction bases outside the gene matches: 4. The CDR3 loop reads CASSPSGVAYNEQFF. The CDR3 bases are TGTGCCAGCAGCCCTAGCGGGGTCGCCTACAATGAGCAGTTCTTC.

The chain combines TRBV15 with TRBJ1-2, with a tentative D call TRBD1 (5 bases). V lost 2 bases and J lost 7, with 11 bases in between. CDR1 LNHNV and CDR2 YYDKDF come from the germline V gene (reference sequence). The CDR3 spans 13 residues. The CDR3, as DNA: TGTGCCACCAGCAGATCCGGGGGATCTGGCTACACCTTC. Residues: CATSRSGGSGYTF.

V gene TRBV18 combines with J gene TRBJ2-2; 9 nucleotides match TRBD2. This CDR3 contains 16 residues. Per the germline V gene, CDR1 is KGHSH and CDR2 is LQKENI. Unmatched junction bases numbered 2, after V lost 3 bases and J lost 0 bases. The CDR3: CASSPLAGTNTGELFF. In DNA form, the CDR3 reads TGTGCCAGCTCACCGCTAGCGGGGACGAACACCGGGGAGCTGTTTTTT.

This chain links TRBV30 with TRBJ1-1, with D maybe TRBD1 (5 bases). The V gene lost 0 bases and the J gene lost 0 bases, with 8 bases spanning the gap. This CDR3 region has 14 residues. Germline CDR1 is GTSNPN and CDR2 is SVGIG (reference sequence). Written as DNA, the CDR3 is TGTGCCTGGAGTGTATGGGGCTTGAACACTGAAGCTTTCTTT. It codes for CAWSVWGLNTEAFF.

This chain uses TRBV19 with TRBJ2-7, with 7 bases aligning to TRBD2. The CDR3 is made up of 15 amino acids. Germline V CDR1 and CDR2: LNHDA, SQIVND (reference sequence). Trimming took 2 bases from V and 6 from J; bases not matched to a gene: 10. CDR3 protein: CASSIRLAGVSEQYF. For the CDR3, the DNA is TGTGCCAGTAGTATAAGGTTGGCGGGAGTAAGCGAGCAGTACTTC.

V is TRBV5-1 and J is TRBJ1-1; 8 bases match TRBD1. Germline loops: CDR1 SGHRS, CDR2 YFSETQ. The CDR3 has 15 amino acids. Trimming removed 1 base from V and 1 base from J; junction bases left unmatched: 3. CDR3: CASSLPGTGNTEAFF. The DNA for the CDR3 is TGCGCCAGCAGCTTGCCGGGGACAGGGAACACTGAAGCTTTCTTT. The full variable domain, completed using reference TRBV5-1 and TRBJ1-1, is KAGVTQTPRYLIKTRGQQVTLSCSPISGHRSVSWYQQTPGQGLQFLFEYFSETQRNKGNFPGRFSGRQFSNSRSEMNVSTLELGDSALYLCASSLPGTGNTEAFFGQGTRLTVV.

This sequence joins TRBV28 and TRBJ1-2; D may be TRBD1 (6 bases). The CDR3 is made up of 14 amino acids. Germline-derived CDR1 and CDR2 are MDHEN and SYDVKM. V shed 5 bases and J shed 4 bases, with 14 bases lying between them. The CDR3 nucleotides read TGTGCCAGCAGTAGGGGGGGGAGTGGCTATGGCTACACCTTC. This codes for CASSRGGSGYGYTF.

The chain recombines TRBV6-6 with TRBJ1-1; TRBD1 matches at 11 bases. CDR3 length: 15 residues. V shed 6 bases, J shed 4 bases, and the junction held 7 bases outside the gene matches. The germline V gene has CDR1 MNHNY and CDR2 SVGAGI (reference sequence). CDR3 in DNA: TGTGCCAGCAGGGGACAGGGGGGCCGTGGCACTGAAGCTTTCTTT. It is translated as CASRGQGGRGTEAFF.